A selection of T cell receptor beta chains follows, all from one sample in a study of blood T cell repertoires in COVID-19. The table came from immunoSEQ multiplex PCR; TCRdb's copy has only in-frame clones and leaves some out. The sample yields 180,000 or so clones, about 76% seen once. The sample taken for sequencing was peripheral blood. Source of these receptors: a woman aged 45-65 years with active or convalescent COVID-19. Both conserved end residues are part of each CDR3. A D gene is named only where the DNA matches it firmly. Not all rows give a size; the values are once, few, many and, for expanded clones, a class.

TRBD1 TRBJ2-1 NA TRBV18 CASSPPDRDEFF TGTGCCAGCTCACCACCGGACAGGGACGAGTTCTTC
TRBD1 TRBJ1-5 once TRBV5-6 CASSSKTGWNQPQHF TGTGCCAGCAGCTCTAAGACAGGGTGGAATCAGCCCCAGCATTTT
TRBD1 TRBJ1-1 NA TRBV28 CASRLHGTVEAFF TGTGCCAGCAGGCTTCATGGGACAGTTGAAGCTTTCTTT
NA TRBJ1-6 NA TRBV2 CASSGGVNSPLHF TGTGCCAGCAGTGGGGGCGTGAATTCACCCCTCCACTTT
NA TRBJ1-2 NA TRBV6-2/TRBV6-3 CASSYATGNRYGYTF TGTGCCAGCAGTTACGCCACAGGGAATCGGTATGGCTACACCTTC
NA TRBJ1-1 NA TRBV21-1 CASSKGLGGTEAFF TGTGCCAGCAGCAAGGGTTTGGGCGGGACTGAAGCTTTCTTT
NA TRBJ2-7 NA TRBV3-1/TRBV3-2 CASSQDTYTYEQYF TGTGCCAGCAGCCAAGATACGTACACCTACGAGCAGTACTTC
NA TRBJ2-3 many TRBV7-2 CASSPNTDTQYF TGTGCCAGCAGCCCAAACACAGATACGCAGTATTTT
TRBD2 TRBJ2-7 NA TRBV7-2 CASSLGLASYEQYF TGTGCCAGCAGCTTAGGACTAGCGTCTTACGAGCAGTACTTC
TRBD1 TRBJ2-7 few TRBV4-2 CASSRDRDRFAHEQYF TGTGCCAGCAGCCGGGACCGGGACAGGTTTGCCCACGAGCAGTACTTC
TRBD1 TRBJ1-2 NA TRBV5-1 CASSLGTDRLYGYTF TGCGCCAGCAGCCTTGGGACAGATAGACTCTATGGCTACACCTTC
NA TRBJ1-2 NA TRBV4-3 CASSQDVPGDYGYTF TGCGCCAGCAGCCAAGATGTTCCAGGGGACTATGGCTACACCTTC
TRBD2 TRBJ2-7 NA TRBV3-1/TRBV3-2 CASSRLGTSGRRHEQYF TGTGCCAGCAGCCGACTGGGGACTAGCGGGAGGAGGCACGAGCAGTACTTC
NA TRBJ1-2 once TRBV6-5 CATGGSLGYTF TGTGCCACCGGCGGGTCGTTGGGCTACACCTTC
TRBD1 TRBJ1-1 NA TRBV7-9 CASSQRTGVGEAFF TGTGCCAGCAGCCAACGGACAGGGGTCGGTGAAGCTTTCTTT
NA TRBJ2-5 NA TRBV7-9 CASSLRQGDFQETQYF TGTGCCAGCAGCTTGAGGCAGGGCGACTTCCAAGAGACCCAGTACTTC
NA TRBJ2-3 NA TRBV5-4 CASSLSGNTDTQYF TGTGCCAGCAGCTTGAGCGGAAACACAGATACGCAGTATTTT
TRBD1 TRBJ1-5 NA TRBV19 CASSSTGPGQPQHF TGTGCCAGTAGTTCGACAGGGCCCGGTCAGCCCCAGCATTTT
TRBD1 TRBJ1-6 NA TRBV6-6 CASSRGQGVNSPLHF TGTGCCAGCAGTAGGGGACAGGGGGTTAATTCACCCCTCCACTTT
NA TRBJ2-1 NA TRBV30 CAWSVGRGTYNEQFF TGTGCCTGGAGTGTAGGCAGGGGAACCTACAATGAGCAGTTCTTC
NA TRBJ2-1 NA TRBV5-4 CASSLGSDRSNEQFF TGTGCCAGCAGCTTGGGTAGCGACAGGAGCAATGAGCAGTTCTTC
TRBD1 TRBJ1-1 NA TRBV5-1 CASSLEDRENTEAFF TGCGCCAGCAGCTTGGAGGACAGGGAGAACACTGAAGCTTTCTTT
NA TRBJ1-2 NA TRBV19 CASTSSRDTIYSYTF TGTGCCAGTACCTCCTCCCGGGACACCATTTATAGCTACACCTTC
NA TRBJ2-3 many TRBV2 CASFQGGTDTQYF TGTGCCAGCTTCCAAGGGGGAACAGATACGCAGTATTTT
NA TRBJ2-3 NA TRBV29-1 CSVGQGAASTDTQYF TGCAGCGTAGGTCAGGGCGCGGCTAGCACAGATACGCAGTATTTT
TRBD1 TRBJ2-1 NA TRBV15 CATSRDPGGNEQFF TGTGCCACCAGCAGGGACCCAGGGGGCAATGAGCAGTTCTTC
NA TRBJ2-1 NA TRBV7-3 CASSLSGGAYNEQFF TGTGCCAGCAGCTTAAGTGGGGGGGCTTACAATGAGCAGTTCTTC
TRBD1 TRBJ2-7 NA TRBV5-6 CASSTTGATYEQYF TGTGCCAGCAGCACGACAGGGGCGACCTACGAGCAGTACTTC
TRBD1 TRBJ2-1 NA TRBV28 CASGTDLGNEQFF TGTGCCAGCGGGACAGATTTAGGGAATGAGCAGTTCTTC
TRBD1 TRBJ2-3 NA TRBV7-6 CASSLDPPDRVPTDTQYF TGTGCCAGCAGCTTAGACCCTCCTGACAGGGTCCCCACAGATACGCAGTATTTT
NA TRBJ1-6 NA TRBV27 CASRAYQQGRFLTLHF TGTGCCAGCAGAGCCTACCAACAGGGAAGGTTCCTCACCCTCCACTTT
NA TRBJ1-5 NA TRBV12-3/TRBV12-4 CASKSYSNQPQHF TGTGCCAGCAAAAGCTATAGCAATCAGCCCCAGCATTTT
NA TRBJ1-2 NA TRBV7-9 CASSLLHYGYTF TGTGCCAGCAGCTTACTTCACTATGGCTACACCTTC
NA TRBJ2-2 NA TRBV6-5 CASSLSVTGELFF TGTGCCAGCAGCCTCAGTGTTACCGGGGAGCTGTTTTTT
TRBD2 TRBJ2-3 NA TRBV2 CASTQREGPRAQYF TGTGCCAGCACCCAGCGGGAGGGCCCGCGGGCGCAGTATTTT
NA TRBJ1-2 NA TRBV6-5 CASTRAPAEGGYTF TGTGCCAGCACCCGAGCCCCCGCCGAGGGTGGCTACACCTTC
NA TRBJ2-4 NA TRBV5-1 CASSGGTAAAKNIQYF TGCGCCAGCAGCGGCGGGACCGCTGCGGCCAAAAACATTCAGTACTTC
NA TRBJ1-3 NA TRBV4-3 CASSRLTANSGNTIYF TGCGCCAGCAGCCGCCTGACAGCGAACTCTGGAAACACCATATATTTT
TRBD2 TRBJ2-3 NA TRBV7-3 CASSLAGGPLGTQYF TGTGCCAGCAGCTTAGCGGGGGGGCCTCTTGGTACGCAGTATTTT
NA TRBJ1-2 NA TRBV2 CASSEGQSNYGYTF TGTGCCAGCAGTGAAGGTCAGTCTAACTATGGCTACACCTTC
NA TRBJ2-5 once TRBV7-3 CASSLNPGEETQYF TGTGCCAGCAGCTTAAATCCGGGGGAAGAGACCCAGTACTTC
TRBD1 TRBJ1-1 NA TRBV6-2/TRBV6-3 CASSTAHRGHTEAFF TGTGCCAGCAGTACGGCCCACAGGGGCCACACTGAAGCTTTCTTT
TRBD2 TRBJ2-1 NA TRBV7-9 CASSLGTSGNLRGNEQFF TGTGCCAGCAGCTTAGGGACTAGCGGGAACCTCCGGGGCAATGAGCAGTTCTTC
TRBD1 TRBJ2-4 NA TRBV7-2 CASSFQGQEPKNIQYF TGTGCCAGCAGCTTCCAGGGACAGGAGCCCAAAAACATTCAGTACTTC
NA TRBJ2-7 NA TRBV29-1 CSVDDQAGNNYEQYF TGCAGCGTTGACGACCAAGCAGGGAATAACTACGAGCAGTACTTC
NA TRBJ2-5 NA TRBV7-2 CASSAGLFGTQYF TGTGCCAGCAGCGCAGGCTTATTTGGGACCCAGTACTTC
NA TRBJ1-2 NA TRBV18 CASSPGPLYGYTF TGTGCCAGCTCACCAGGGCCCCTCTATGGCTACACCTTC
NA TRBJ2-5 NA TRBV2 CASGGEETQYF TGTGCCAGCGGAGGGGAAGAGACCCAGTACTTC
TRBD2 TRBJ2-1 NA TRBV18 CASSRGTSGSSAYNEQFF TGTGCCAGCTCACGAGGGACTAGCGGGAGTTCCGCCTACAATGAGCAGTTCTTC
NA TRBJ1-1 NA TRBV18 CASSAALGGTEAFF TGTGCCAGCTCAGCCGCCCTGGGAGGAACTGAAGCTTTCTTT
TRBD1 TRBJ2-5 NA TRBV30 CAWSPLGTGGETQYF TGTGCCTGGAGCCCCCTAGGGACAGGGGGAGAGACCCAGTACTTC
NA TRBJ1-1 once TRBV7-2 CASSLVGRTEAFF TGTGCCAGCAGCTTAGTGGGGAGGACTGAAGCTTTCTTT
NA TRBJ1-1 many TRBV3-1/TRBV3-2 CASSHTTPGWTEAFF TGTGCCAGCAGCCACACCACCCCCGGGTGGACTGAAGCTTTCTTT
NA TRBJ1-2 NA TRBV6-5 CASSPNRVGYTF TGTGCCAGCAGTCCGAACAGGGTTGGCTACACCTTC
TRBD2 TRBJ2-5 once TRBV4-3 CASSLPPSGGAEETQYF TGCGCCAGCAGCCTGCCCCCTAGCGGGGGGGCCGAGGAGACCCAGTACTTC
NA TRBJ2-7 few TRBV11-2 CASSLDPSPGSYEQYF TGTGCCAGCAGCTTAGATCCCTCCCCGGGGTCCTACGAGCAGTACTTC
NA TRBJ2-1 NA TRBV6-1 CASKHEDEQFF TGTGCCAGCAAACATGAGGATGAGCAGTTCTTC